This entry is about one T cell receptor beta chain. What it recognizes is unknown. This entry comes from a study of regulatory T cells in long-lasting Graves disease. Study results and caveats: Between persistent patients, roughly 2,600 public clonotypes were shared, exceeding the roughly 940 shared between new patients.

Libraries of TCR beta came from iRepertoire HTBI primers plus Arm-PCR of CDR3 regions. TCRdb processed the multiplex PCR reads anew with MiXCR; each CDR3 protein has one entry. The data hold 350,000 to 500,000 distinct CDR3 sequences, with roughly 17% observed a single time. Trimming removed 3 bases at V and 2 bases at J, with 9 bases between. CDR1 SGHNT and CDR2 YENEEA come from the germline V gene. The CDR3 totals 14 residues. Time point defined: newly diagnosed GD, antithyroid drugs for less than 3 months. PBMCs provided the RNA from which the TCR library was made. The same data also contributed to another study, on T cells in Graves' hyperthyroidism and ophthalmopathy. That source notes: RT-PCR in the first round (using the HTBI primer set) targeted the TCR CDR3. Separation of ophthalmopathy from stable hyperthyroidism was achieved by a 13 V-J model. It was a median around 6 months before onset that the model predicted ophthalmopathy.

The chain links TRBV11-3 to TRBJ2-3, with D perhaps TRBD1 (5 bases). The sequence was obtained from a woman aged 30 to 39 with Graves disease. The specimen comprised peripheral blood mononuclear cells (PBMCs), sampled at new diagnosis, from a patient treated with antithyroid drugs. Written as DNA, the CDR3 is TGTGCCAGCAGCTTCAGGGTGGCCACAGATACGCAGTATTTT. As protein: CASSFRVATDTQYF.